Sequencing of this T cell receptor beta chain was carried out in a study of cytomegalovirus exposure and HLA in healthy donors. Researchers ran the PCR with 60 Vbeta and 13 Jbeta primers. Clones were sequenced by immunoSEQ multiplex PCR, and TCRdb holds only the in-frame ones, with some missing. The data contain 180,000 or so clones, around 80% of them singletons. Germline lookup yields CDR1 MGHRA and CDR2 YSYEKL. This CDR3 contains 14 residues. V gave up 2 bases and J gave up 4 bases, with 11 bases separating them. The V and J genes are TRBV4-1 and TRBJ1-2; D is perhaps TRBD1 (6 bases). The sequenced sample consisted of PBMCs. The source is a man aged 18-30 years in good health and CMV-seronegative. The CDR3 DNA reads as TGCGCCAGCAGCCAAACGACAGGAAGCTATGGCTACACCTTC. Amino acids: CASSQTTGSYGYTF.